The 12 T cell receptor beta chains presented below share a single source sample, sequenced in a study of blood T cell repertoires in COVID-19. Profiling relied on immunoSEQ multiplex PCR, and the TCRdb table lists in-frame clones only, not all of them. The sample contains about 180,000 clones, about 82% of which appear only once. The sequenced sample consisted of PBMCs or T cells enriched from blood (not recorded which). All receptors come from a young woman who had recovered from COVID-19.

J is TRBJ1-1 and V is TRBV28, with unresolved D. Germline values: CDR1 MDHEN, CDR2 SYDVKM. This CDR3 spans 13 amino acids. The V and J ends lost 4 bases and 4 bases respectively, with 10 bases between them. The chain's CDR3 is CASSSNGGTEAFF. The CDR3, as DNA: TGTGCCAGCAGTTCCAACGGCGGCACTGAAGCTTTCTTT.

As for this clone: Other nucleotide sequences in the sample specify the same CDR3. V usage is TRBV2 and J usage is TRBJ2-7; perhaps TRBD2 as D (5 bases). CDR3 length equals 12 residues. V gave up 6 bases and J gave up 4 bases, with 10 bases separating them. The germline CDR1 and CDR2 sequences are SNHLY and FYNNEI. The CDR3 sequence: CASSERSYEQYF. CDR3 nucleotide sequence: TGTGCCAGCAGCGAGCGGAGTTACGAGCAGTACTTC.

The chain is built from TRBV7-6 and TRBJ2-7; D is possibly TRBD1 (5 bases). Trimming took off 2 bases at V and 6 bases at J, with 11 bases between the two ends. The length of the CDR3 is 13 residues. Germline loops: CDR1 SGHVS, CDR2 FNYEAQ. The CDR3 nucleotides read TGTGCCAGCAGCTTATATAGGGGCTCCGAGCAGTACTTC. Its translation: CASSLYRGSEQYF.

The genes are TRBV29-1 and TRBJ2-7; 8 bases map to TRBD1. Germline V gives CDR1 SQVTM, CDR2 ANQGSEA. CDR3 size: 13 residues. Trimming at V came to 3 bases and at J to 0 bases, leaving 1 base not matched to a gene. CDR3 amino acids: CSVETGASYEQYF. CDR3 nucleotides: TGCAGCGTTGAGACAGGGGCCTCCTACGAGCAGTACTTC.

The chain carries TRBV2 and TRBJ2-3; D uncertain. This CDR3 region has 13 residues. CDR1 is SNHLY and CDR2 is FYNNEI in the germline V gene. Deletions cut 7 bases from V and 4 bases from J, with 12 bases between. The CDR3 bases are TGTGCCAGCAAGACTTCGGTGGCAGATACGCAGTATTTT. This gives the protein CASKTSVADTQYF.

This chain links TRBV7-2 with TRBJ1-3; the D gene is possibly TRBD1 (5 bases). The CDR3 is made up of 16 amino acids. CDR1 is SGHTA, CDR2 FQGNSA, per germline. V was shortened by 1 base and J by 0 bases, with 10 bases between the two germline ends. In DNA, the CDR3 is TGTGCCAGCAGCTTAGGGGGACTCATCTCTGGAAACACCATATATTTT. Its protein product is CASSLGGLISGNTIYF. The full variable domain, its missing parts supplied by reference TRBV7-2 and TRBJ1-3, is GAGVSQSPSNKVTEKGKDVELRCDPISGHTALYWYRQSLGQGLEFLIYFQGNSAPDKSGLPSDRFSAERTGGSVSTLTIQRTQQEDSAVYLCASSLGGLISGNTIYFGEGSWLTVV.

The chain recombines TRBV7-9 with TRBJ2-7; TRBD2 matches at 11 bases. Unmatched junction bases numbered 15, after V lost 5 bases and J lost 0 bases. Germline V gene sequence: CDR1 SEHNR, CDR2 FQNEAQ (reference sequence). The CDR3 consists of 19 residues. The CDR3 reads CASSAGLAVPPSLSYEQYF. CDR3 DNA: TGTGCCAGCAGCGCGGGACTAGCGGTCCCTCCTTCGCTCTCCTACGAGCAGTACTTC.

This clone was observed a handful of times. The V gene is TRBV9, the J gene TRBJ1-1; perhaps TRBD1 as D (5 bases). V shed 4 bases and J shed 2 bases, with 15 bases lying between them. This CDR3 is 15 amino acids long. Germline V lookup: CDR1 SGDLS, CDR2 YYNGEE. CDR3: CASSSSTDLNTEAFF. In nucleotides, the CDR3 is TGTGCCAGCAGCTCCTCGACAGACCTTAACACTGAAGCTTTCTTT.

The chain joins TRBV16 to TRBJ1-5; D gene ambiguous. There are 15 residues in the CDR3. V was clipped by 1 base and J by 0 bases, with 7 bases between them. Germline values: CDR1 KGHSY, CDR2 FQNENV. CDR3 sequence (DNA): TGTGCCAGCAGCCAATTCAGGAATAGCAATCAGCCCCAGCATTTT. Translated, it gives CASSQFRNSNQPQHF. The entire variable domain, with the rest obtained from reference TRBV16 and TRBJ1-5, is as follows: GEEVAQTPKHLVRGEGQKAKLYCAPIKGHSYVFWYQQVLKNEFKFLISFQNENVFDETGMPKERFSAKCLPNSPCSLEIQATKLEDSAVYFCASSQFRNSNQPQHFGDGTRLSIL.

The V and J genes are TRBV27 and TRBJ1-6, with TRBD1 identical over 8 bases. The J segment lost 5 bases and the V segment lost 4 bases, leaving 7 bases of the junction unmatched. Germline V lookup: CDR1 MNHEY, CDR2 SMNVEV (reference sequence). There are 16 residues in the CDR3. The CDR3 nucleotides read TGTGCCAGCAGTTCTCGGCGGGGACAGGATAATTCACCCCTCCACTTT. Translating gives CASSSRRGQDNSPLHF.

The chain carries TRBV2 and TRBJ1-1; 9 nucleotides line up with TRBD1. The V gene's germline CDR1 is SNHLY and CDR2 FYNNEI. V shed 2 bases and J 1 base; nucleotides not matched to a gene: 8. The CDR3 is 17 residues long. The DNA for the CDR3 is TGTGCCAGCAGTGAATTTGGCCACAGGGGGCGGAACACTGAAGCTTTCTTT. This translates into CASSEFGHRGRNTEAFF.

V usage is TRBV4-1 and J usage is TRBJ2-3; 7 bases are shared with TRBD2. The germline CDR1 and CDR2 sequences are MGHRA and YSYEKL. V was clipped by 0 bases and J by 3 bases; unmatched bases: 12. The CDR3 has 18 residues. This CDR3 reads CASSQEGPLTGGTDTQYF. The CDR3 DNA follows: TGCGCCAGCAGCCAAGAGGGACCATTGACGGGAGGAACAGATACGCAGTATTTT.